One and the same sample provided the 8 T cell receptor beta chains below, sequenced in a study of CXCR3-negative and CXCR3-positive naive CD8 T cells. Findings and limits, study-wide: Naive cells positive for CXCR3 carried more hydrophobic TRB CDR3s than CXCR3-negative ones.

The antigens of these receptors remain unknown. The TRB cDNA libraries were prepared by 5' RACE with UMI labels. TCRdb derives one entry per CDR3 protein from the 5' RACE reads, leaving out DNA. In all, the sample yields 120,000 to 150,000 distinct CDR3 sequences. The sample was naive CXCR3+ CD8+ T cells from blood. Subset denoted: CD45RO-CCR7+CD27+CD95- naive CD8+ T cells expressing CXCR3 (TNR3+). The receptors derive from a human donor in good health. Some clones in this sample may be carry-over from other donors' samples.

V usage is TRBV5-1 and J usage is TRBJ2-1; TCRdb outputs TRBD2, but without DNA this stays unchecked. The CDR3 sequence is 15 residues long. Per germline, CDR1 SGHRS and CDR2 YFSETQ. This CDR3 reads CASSFYRTSYNEQFF. The full variable domain, in which reference TRBV5-1 and TRBJ2-1 provide the parts outside the CDR3, is KAGVTQTPRYLIKTRGQQVTLSCSPISGHRSVSWYQQTPGQGLQFLFEYFSETQRNKGNFPGRFSGRQFSNSRSEMNVSTLELGDSALYLCASSFYRTSYNEQFFGPGTRLTVL.

This chain links TRBV11-3 with TRBJ2-7; there is no DNA to check the TCRdb D call of TRBD1. CDR3 length equals 16 residues. In germline, CDR1 is SGHNT, CDR2 YENEEA. The CDR3 region is CASSSYSGTGDPEQYF.

The chain couples TRBV4-3 to TRBJ2-3; TCRdb indicates TRBD1, and absent DNA this call remains unverified. The CDR3 is 18 residues long. The germline V gene has CDR1 LGHNA and CDR2 YSLEER. Here the CDR3 reads CASSQGSSLGGDTDTQYF.

This sequence joins TRBV6-1 and TRBJ2-3. Germline V lookup: CDR1 MNHNS, CDR2 SASEGT. The CDR3 extends over 13 amino acids. CDR3 sequence: CASSDSISDTQYF.

The chain recombines TRBV7-2 with TRBJ1-5. Per germline, CDR1 SGHTA and CDR2 FQGNSA. The CDR3 runs to 13 residues. CDR3 region: CASSLEANQPQHF. The full variable domain, completed using reference TRBV7-2 and TRBJ1-5, is GAGVSQSPSNKVTEKGKDVELRCDPISGHTALYWYRQSLGQGLEFLIYFQGNSAPDKSGLPSDRFSAERTGGSVSTLTIQRTQQEDSAVYLCASSLEANQPQHFGDGTRLSIL.

This chain uses TRBV15 with TRBJ1-1. Germline CDR1 LNHNV, CDR2 YYDKDF (reference sequence). This CDR3 comprises 11 residues. CDR3 in amino acids: CATSRGAEAFF.

The V and J genes are TRBV12-3 or TRBV12-4 and TRBJ2-3; TCRdb indicates TRBD1, and absent DNA this call remains unverified. This CDR3 has 15 residues. CDR3 protein: CASSLGTAGTDTQYF.

The chain has TRBV2 and TRBJ2-7. Per the germline V gene, CDR1 is SNHLY and CDR2 is FYNNEI. This CDR3 contains 14 residues. The CDR3: CASSDYQPIYEQYF.